One and the same sample provided the 2 T cell receptor beta chains below, sequenced in a study of OX40 agonist ivuxolimab in advanced cancers. Clones were sequenced by immunoSEQ multiplex PCR, and TCRdb holds only the in-frame ones, with some missing. The sample holds about 74,000 clones, more than 70% seen once. The sample was CD4+ or CD8+ T cells sorted from blood, taken in a trial of the OX40 agonist ivuxolimab. These TCRs come from an adult with an advanced solid tumor such as melanoma, head and neck, liver or kidney cancer.

J is TRBJ1-5 and V is TRBV19, with 7 bases matching TRBD1. CDR1 and CDR2 from the germline V gene are LNHDA and SQIVND (reference sequence). Germline trimming cut 10 bases from V and 4 bases from J; bases unmatched to any gene: 4. The CDR3 has 12 residues. The CDR3 bases are TGTGCCACCCAGGGGGGGAATCAGCCCCAGCATTTT. Translation: CATQGGNQPQHF.

This chain links TRBV28 with TRBJ1-5; D uncertain. Per germline, CDR1 MDHEN and CDR2 SYDVKM. The CDR3 loop spans 14 amino acids. Trimming took off 8 bases at V and 3 bases at J, with 14 bases between the two ends. The DNA of the CDR3 is TGTGCCAGCCTACCGTTCACAGTCAATCAGCCCCAGCATTTT. Protein: CASLPFTVNQPQHF.